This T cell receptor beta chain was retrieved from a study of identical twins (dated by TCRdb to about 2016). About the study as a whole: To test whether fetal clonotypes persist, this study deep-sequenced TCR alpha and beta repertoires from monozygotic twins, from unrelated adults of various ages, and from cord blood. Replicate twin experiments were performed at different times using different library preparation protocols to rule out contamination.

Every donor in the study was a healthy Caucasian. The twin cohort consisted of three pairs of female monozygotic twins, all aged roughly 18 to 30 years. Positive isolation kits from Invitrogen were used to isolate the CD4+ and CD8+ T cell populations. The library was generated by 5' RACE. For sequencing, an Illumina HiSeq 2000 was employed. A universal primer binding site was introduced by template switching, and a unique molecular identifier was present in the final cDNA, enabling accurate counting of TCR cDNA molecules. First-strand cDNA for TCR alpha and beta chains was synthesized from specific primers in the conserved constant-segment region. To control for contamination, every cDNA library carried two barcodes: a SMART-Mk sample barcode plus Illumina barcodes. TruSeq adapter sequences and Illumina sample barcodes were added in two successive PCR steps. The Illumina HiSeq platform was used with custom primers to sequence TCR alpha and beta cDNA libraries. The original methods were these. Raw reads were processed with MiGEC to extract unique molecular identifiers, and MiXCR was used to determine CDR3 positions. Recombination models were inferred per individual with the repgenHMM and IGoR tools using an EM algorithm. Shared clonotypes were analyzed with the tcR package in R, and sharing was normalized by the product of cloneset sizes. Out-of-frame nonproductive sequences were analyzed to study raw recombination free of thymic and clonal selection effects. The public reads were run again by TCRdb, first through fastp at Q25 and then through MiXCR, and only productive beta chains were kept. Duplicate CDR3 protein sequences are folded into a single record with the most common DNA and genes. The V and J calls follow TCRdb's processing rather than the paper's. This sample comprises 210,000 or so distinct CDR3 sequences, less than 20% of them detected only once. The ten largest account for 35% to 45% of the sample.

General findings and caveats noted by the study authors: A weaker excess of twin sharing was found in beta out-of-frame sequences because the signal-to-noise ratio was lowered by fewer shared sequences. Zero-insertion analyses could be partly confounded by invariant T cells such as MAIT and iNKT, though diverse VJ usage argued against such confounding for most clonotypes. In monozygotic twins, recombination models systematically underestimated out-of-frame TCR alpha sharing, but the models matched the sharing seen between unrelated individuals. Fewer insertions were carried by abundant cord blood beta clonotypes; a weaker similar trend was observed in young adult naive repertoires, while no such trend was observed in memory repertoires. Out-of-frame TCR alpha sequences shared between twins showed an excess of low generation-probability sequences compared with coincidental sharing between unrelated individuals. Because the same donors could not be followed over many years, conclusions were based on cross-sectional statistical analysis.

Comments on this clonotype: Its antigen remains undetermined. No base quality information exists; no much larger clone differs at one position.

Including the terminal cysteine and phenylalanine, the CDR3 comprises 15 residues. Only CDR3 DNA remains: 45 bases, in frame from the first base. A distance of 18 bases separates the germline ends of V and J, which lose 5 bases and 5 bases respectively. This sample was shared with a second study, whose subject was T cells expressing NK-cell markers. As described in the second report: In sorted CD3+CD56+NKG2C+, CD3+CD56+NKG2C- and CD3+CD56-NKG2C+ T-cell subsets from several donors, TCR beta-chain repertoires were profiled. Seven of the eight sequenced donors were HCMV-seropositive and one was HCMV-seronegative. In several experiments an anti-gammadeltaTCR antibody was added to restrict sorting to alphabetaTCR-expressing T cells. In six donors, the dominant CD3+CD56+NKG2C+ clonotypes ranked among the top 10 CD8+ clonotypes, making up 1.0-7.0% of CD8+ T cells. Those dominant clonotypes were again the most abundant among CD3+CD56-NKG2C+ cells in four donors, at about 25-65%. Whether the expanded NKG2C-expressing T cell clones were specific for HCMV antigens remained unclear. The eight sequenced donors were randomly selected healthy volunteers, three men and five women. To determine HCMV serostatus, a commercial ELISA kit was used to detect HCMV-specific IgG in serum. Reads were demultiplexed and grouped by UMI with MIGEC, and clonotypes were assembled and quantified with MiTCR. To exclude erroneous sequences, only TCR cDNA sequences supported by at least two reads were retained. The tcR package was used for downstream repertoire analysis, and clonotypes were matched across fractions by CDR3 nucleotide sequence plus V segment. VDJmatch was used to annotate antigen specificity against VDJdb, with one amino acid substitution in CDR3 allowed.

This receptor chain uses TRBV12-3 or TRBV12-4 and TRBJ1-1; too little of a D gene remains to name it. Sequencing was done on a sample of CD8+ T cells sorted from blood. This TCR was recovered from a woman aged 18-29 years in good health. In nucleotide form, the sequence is TGTGCCAGCAGTCCAGGACTATTTTCGGGGACTGAAGCTTTCTTT. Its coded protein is CASSPGLFSGTEAFF.